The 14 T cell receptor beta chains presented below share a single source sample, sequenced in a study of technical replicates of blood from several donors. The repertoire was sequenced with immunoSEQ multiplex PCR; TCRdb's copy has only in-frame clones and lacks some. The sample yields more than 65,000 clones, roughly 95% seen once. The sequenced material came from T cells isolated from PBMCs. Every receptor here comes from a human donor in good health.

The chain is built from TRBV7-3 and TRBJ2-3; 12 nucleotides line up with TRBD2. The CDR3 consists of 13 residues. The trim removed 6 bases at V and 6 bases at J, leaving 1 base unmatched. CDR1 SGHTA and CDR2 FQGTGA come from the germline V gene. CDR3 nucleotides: TGTGCCAGCAGTCTAGCGGGAGGGGATACGCAGTATTTT. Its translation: CASSLAGGDTQYF.

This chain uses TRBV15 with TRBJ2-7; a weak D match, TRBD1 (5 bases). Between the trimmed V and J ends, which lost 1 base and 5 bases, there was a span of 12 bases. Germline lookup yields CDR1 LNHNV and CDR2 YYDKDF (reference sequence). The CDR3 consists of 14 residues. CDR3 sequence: CATSRVDSFHEQYF. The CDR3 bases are TGTGCCACCAGCAGAGTTGACAGTTTCCACGAGCAGTACTTC.

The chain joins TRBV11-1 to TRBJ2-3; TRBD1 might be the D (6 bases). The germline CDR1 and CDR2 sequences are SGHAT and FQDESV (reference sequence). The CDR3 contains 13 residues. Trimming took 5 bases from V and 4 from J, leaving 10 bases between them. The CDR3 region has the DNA TGTGCCAGCAGCCGACAGGTCCCAGATACGCAGTATTTT. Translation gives CASSRQVPDTQYF.

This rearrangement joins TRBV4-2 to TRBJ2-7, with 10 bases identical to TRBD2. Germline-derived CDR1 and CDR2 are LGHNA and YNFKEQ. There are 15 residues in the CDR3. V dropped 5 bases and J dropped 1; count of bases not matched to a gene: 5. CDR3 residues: CASSSQAGGSYEQYF. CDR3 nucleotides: TGTGCCAGCAGCTCCCAAGCGGGAGGGTCCTACGAGCAGTACTTC.

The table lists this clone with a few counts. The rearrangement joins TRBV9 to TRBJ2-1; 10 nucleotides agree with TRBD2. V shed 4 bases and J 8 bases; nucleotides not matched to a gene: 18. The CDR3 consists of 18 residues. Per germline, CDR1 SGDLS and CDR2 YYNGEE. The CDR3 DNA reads TGTGCCAGCAGCTATAAAACTCTAGCGGGAGACCAATCGGATGAGCAGTTCTTC. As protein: CASSYKTLAGDQSDEQFF.

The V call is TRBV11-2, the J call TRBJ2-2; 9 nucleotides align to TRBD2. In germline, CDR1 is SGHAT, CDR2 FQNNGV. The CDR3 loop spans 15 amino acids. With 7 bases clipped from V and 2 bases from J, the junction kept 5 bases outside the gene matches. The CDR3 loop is CASILGTSNTGELFF. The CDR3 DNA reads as TGTGCCAGCATCCTCGGGACTAGCAACACCGGGGAGCTGTTTTTT. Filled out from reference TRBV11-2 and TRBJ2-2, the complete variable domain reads EAGVAQSPRYKIIEKRQSVAFWCNPISGHATLYWYQQILGQGPKLLIQFQNNGVVDDSQLPKDRFSAERLKGVDSTLKIQPAKLEDSAVYLCASILGTSNTGELFFGEGSRLTVL.

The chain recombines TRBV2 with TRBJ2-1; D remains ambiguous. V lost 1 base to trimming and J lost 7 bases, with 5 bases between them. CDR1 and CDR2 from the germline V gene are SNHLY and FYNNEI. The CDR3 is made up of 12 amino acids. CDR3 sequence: CASSEGPNEQFF. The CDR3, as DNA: TGTGCCAGCAGTGAAGGGCCTAATGAGCAGTTCTTC.

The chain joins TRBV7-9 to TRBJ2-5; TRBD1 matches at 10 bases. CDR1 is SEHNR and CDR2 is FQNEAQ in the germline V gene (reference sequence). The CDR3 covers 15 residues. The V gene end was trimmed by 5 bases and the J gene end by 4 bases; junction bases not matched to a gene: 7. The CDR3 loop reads CASSVDRGLVETQYF. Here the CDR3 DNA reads TGTGCCAGCAGCGTGGACAGGGGGTTGGTAGAGACCCAGTACTTC.

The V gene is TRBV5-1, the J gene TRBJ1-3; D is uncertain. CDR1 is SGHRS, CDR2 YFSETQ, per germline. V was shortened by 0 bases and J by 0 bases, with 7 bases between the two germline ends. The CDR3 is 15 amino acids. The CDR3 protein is CASSLDLSSGNTIYF. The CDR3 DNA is TGCGCCAGCAGCTTGGACCTAAGCTCTGGAAACACCATATATTTT.

The CDR3 DNA follows: TGCGCCAGCAGCCAAAGTAGAGAATCTGAGCAGTACTTC. This translates into CASSQSRESEQYF. This chain joins TRBV5-1 and TRBJ2-7; no firm D call. V was clipped by 4 bases and J by 7 bases, with 15 bases between them. Germline CDR1 SGHRS, CDR2 YFSETQ. This CDR3 has 13 residues.

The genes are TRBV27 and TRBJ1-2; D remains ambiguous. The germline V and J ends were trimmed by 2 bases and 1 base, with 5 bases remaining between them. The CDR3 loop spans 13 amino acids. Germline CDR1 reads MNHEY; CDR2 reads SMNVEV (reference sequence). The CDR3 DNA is TGTGCCAGCAGTTTAGGCAATAACTATGGCTACACCTTC. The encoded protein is CASSLGNNYGYTF.

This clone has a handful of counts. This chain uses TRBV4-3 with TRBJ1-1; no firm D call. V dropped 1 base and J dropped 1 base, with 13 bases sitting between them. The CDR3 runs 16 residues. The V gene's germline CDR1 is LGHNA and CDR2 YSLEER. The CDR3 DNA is TGCGCCAGCAGCCAAGTCTTGTTTCTTAGGAACACTGAAGCTTTCTTT. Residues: CASSQVLFLRNTEAFF.

Here the CDR3 DNA reads TGCGCCAGCAGCCAAGACCAGGGGGTGAACTATGGCTACACCTTC. Encoded protein: CASSQDQGVNYGYTF. The chain combines TRBV4-1 with TRBJ1-2; 7 bases match TRBD1. Germline CDR1 is MGHRA and CDR2 is YSYEKL. CDR3 length equals 15 residues. V lost 0 bases to trimming and J lost 2 bases; unmatched junction nucleotides: 3.

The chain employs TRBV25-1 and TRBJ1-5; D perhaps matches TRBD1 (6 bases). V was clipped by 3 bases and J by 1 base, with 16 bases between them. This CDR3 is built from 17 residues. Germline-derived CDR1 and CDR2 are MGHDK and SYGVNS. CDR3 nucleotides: TGTGCCAGCAGTGATGGGGGTCCAGGGGCGAGCAATCAGCCCCAGCATTTT. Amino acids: CASSDGGPGASNQPQHF.